What follows describes a single T cell receptor beta chain. Its target is unknown. These data originate in a study of beta chain features in type 1 diabetes. Broader study findings: Cells with high TCR expression could be over-represented when cDNA is sequenced.

The authors took one heparinised blood draw, averaging about 120 mL, from each donor. Investigators reverse transcribed all isolated RNA, so they sequenced expressed TCRB transcripts. The repertoire was sequenced with immunoSEQ multiplex PCR; TCRdb's copy has only in-frame clones and lacks some. The table has 350,000 to 450,000 clones, approximately 15% seen once. Trimming left V 1 base short and J 4 bases short, with 7 bases between. The CDR3 sequence is 13 residues long. In germline, CDR1 is GTSNPN, CDR2 SVGIG (reference sequence). Sequenced material: naive CD4+ T cells from blood. This TCR came from a young woman in good health. This chain connects TRBV30 to TRBJ2-2; D is unresolved. The CDR3 protein is CAWSAAGTGELFF. Here the CDR3 DNA reads TGTGCCTGGAGTGCCGCAGGCACCGGGGAGCTGTTTTTT.